What follows are 28 T cell receptor beta chains derived from one specimen sequenced in a study of blood T cells in healthy people across ages. The use of a sample-barcoded 5' primer and a J-beta primer mix characterized a second PCR of about 7 to 12 cycles. Using its own MiXCR run on the 5' RACE reads, TCRdb lists one record per CDR3 protein. The sample comprises some 1.1 million distinct CDR3 sequences, about two fifths of which are singletons, and around 13% rests with the top ten. Sequencing used blood. These receptors all stem from a man between 18 and 29 years old in good health.

The chain has TRBV30 and TRBJ2-3, with TRBD1 as a possible D gene (5 bases). CDR3 length: 17 amino acids. With 2 bases removed from V and 0 bases from J, the gap between germline ends came to 18 bases. Germline lookup yields CDR1 GTSNPN and CDR2 SVGIG (reference sequence). The CDR3 DNA is TGTGCCTGGAGTCCCCTTCATTTGACAGTTAGCACAGATACGCAGTATTTT. Its protein is CAWSPLHLTVSTDTQYF.

This clonotype was observed once. The V call is TRBV29-1, the J call TRBJ1-1; tentative D call: TRBD1 (5 bases). CDR1 and CDR2 from the germline V gene are SQVTM and ANQGSEA. The CDR3 spans 14 residues. With 8 bases removed from V and 1 base from J, the gap between germline ends came to 17 bases. The CDR3 coding sequence is TGCAGCATTGCCGGGGGTAGTCGGAACACTGAAGCTTTCTTT. Translating gives CSIAGGSRNTEAFF.

The CDR3 nucleotides are TGTGCCAGCAGCCAAGTGGTGAAGGGGGCGGTGAACACTGAAGCTTTCTTT. It yields the protein CASSQVVKGAVNTEAFF. The chain links TRBV4-2 to TRBJ1-1; 7 bases fit TRBD1. This CDR3 is built from 17 residues. V lost 1 base, J lost 0 bases, and 8 bases stayed unmatched. CDR1 LGHNA and CDR2 YNFKEQ come from the germline V gene.

Points on this clonotype: Given a much more abundant clone one base away, this may be a read error. The chain employs TRBV11-1 and TRBJ2-1; 7 bases match TRBD2. The J call may be wrong; the DNA end is better matched by TRBJ2-7. In germline, CDR1 is SGHAT, CDR2 FQDESV (reference sequence). The CDR3 totals 16 residues. The CDR3 nucleotides read TGTGCCAGCAGTCCTACTCTAGCGGCCTCCTACAATGAGCAGTACTTC. It encodes CASSPTLAASYNEQYF.

This clonotype was observed a few times. This chain joins TRBV20-1 and TRBJ1-2; 8 bases are shared with TRBD1. V was pared by 5 bases and J by 3 bases, with 17 bases of the junction left unmatched. Germline values: CDR1 DFQATT, CDR2 SNEGSKA (reference sequence). The CDR3 contains 17 residues. CDR3 bases: TGCAGTGCTGCCCTATTTGACAGGGGCAGTGAGGACTATGGCTACACCTTC. Its protein product is CSAALFDRGSEDYGYTF.

V is TRBV4-3 and J is TRBJ2-3; D is unclear. The CDR3 extends over 17 amino acids. V lost 0 bases and J 0 bases, leaving 13 bases between the germline ends. From germline, CDR1 is LGHNA and CDR2 YSLEER. The CDR3 coding sequence is TGCGCCAGCAGCCAAGATCTCTGGGAAGAGAGCACAGATACGCAGTATTTT. Translation: CASSQDLWEESTDTQYF.

The sample holds a few counts of this clonotype. The gene calls are TRBV12-3 or TRBV12-4 and TRBJ2-5, with 9 bases identical to TRBD1. With 5 bases clipped from V and 11 bases from J, the junction kept 12 bases outside the gene matches. This CDR3 is built from 14 residues. The CDR3 here is CASSPSTGGKEQYF. Here the CDR3 DNA reads TGTGCCAGCAGTCCTTCGACAGGGGGTAAAGAGCAGTACTTC.

This clonotype was seen at least ten times. The CDR3: CSGPRDTF. CDR3 bases: TGCAGCGGCCCTCGTGACACCTTC. V gene TRBV29-1 combines with J gene TRBJ1-2; D not resolved. CDR3 length: 8 residues. V dropped 7 bases and J dropped 12 bases, with 9 bases sitting between them. Germline V CDR1 and CDR2: SQVTM, ANQGSEA.

A note on this clonotype: This may stem from a read error, because a much larger clone lies one nucleotide away. The chain combines TRBV5-1 with TRBJ1-2; the D is unclear. Germline V gene data show CDR1 as SGHRS and CDR2 as YFSETQ. The CDR3 is made up of 14 amino acids. The CDR3 reads CASGFGGPNYGYTF. Written as DNA, the CDR3 is TGCGCCAGCGGCTTCGGTGGTCCTAACTATGGCTACACCTTC.

J is TRBJ2-3 and V is TRBV3-1; 8 bases line up with TRBD1. Germline assignment: CDR1 LGHDT and CDR2 YNNKEL (reference sequence). The CDR3 extends over 18 amino acids. V was clipped by 3 bases and J by 2 bases; unmatched bases: 13. The CDR3 sequence: CASSQRYAGQGITDTQYF. Written as DNA, the CDR3 is TGTGCCAGCAGCCAGAGATACGCCGGACAGGGAATCACAGATACGCAGTATTTT.

This clonotype was found a few times. The chain joins TRBV27 to TRBJ2-5, with 9 bases aligning to TRBD2. The CDR3 loop spans 15 amino acids. V shed 6 bases and J 4 bases; nucleotides not matched to a gene: 9. Germline V gene sequence: CDR1 MNHEY, CDR2 SMNVEV (reference sequence). The CDR3 is CASRYLAGSPETQYF. The CDR3 DNA sequence: TGTGCCAGCAGATACCTAGCGGGGTCGCCAGAGACCCAGTACTTC.

This clonotype occurred a few times. The chain combines TRBV20-1 with TRBJ2-3; D not resolved. Germline loops: CDR1 DFQATT, CDR2 SNEGSKA (reference sequence). This CDR3 comprises 14 residues. V lost 3 bases to trimming and J lost 5 bases, with 15 bases between them. CDR3 sequence reads: CSASVALEGDTQYF. CDR3 sequence (DNA): TGCAGTGCTAGCGTAGCCCTCGAAGGAGATACGCAGTATTTT.

The V and J genes are TRBV5-1 and TRBJ2-2; TRBD1 matches at 7 bases. Trimming cost V 2 bases and J 1 base; bases outside gene matches: 11. The CDR3 extends over 18 amino acids. Per the germline V gene, CDR1 is SGHRS and CDR2 is YFSETQ. CDR3 loop: CASSLKPTGTENTGELFF. CDR3 DNA: TGCGCCAGCAGCTTAAAACCAACCGGGACAGAGAACACCGGGGAGCTGTTTTTT.

The chain carries TRBV6-5 and TRBJ2-6; 7 bases line up with TRBD1. The CDR3 consists of 13 residues. Germline V gives CDR1 MNHEY, CDR2 SVGAGI. V shed 4 bases and J 13 bases; nucleotides not matched to a gene: 7. Here the CDR3 DNA reads TGTGCCAGCAGTTCCCAGACAGGGTGGGTCCTGACTTTC. This translates into CASSSQTGWVLTF.

The CDR3 loop reads CSARGSESNQPQHF. The CDR3 coding sequence is TGCAGTGCTAGGGGCTCGGAGAGCAATCAGCCCCAGCATTTT. The rearrangement joins TRBV20-1 to TRBJ1-5; D gene ambiguous. V lost 3 bases and J 1 base, leaving 10 bases between the germline ends. CDR3 length equals 14 residues. CDR1 DFQATT and CDR2 SNEGSKA come from the germline V gene (reference sequence).

The chain joins TRBV5-1 to TRBJ2-4; D is ambiguous. Gene TRBJ2-7 matches the end of the DNA better, so the J call may be wrong. The CDR3 is 12 amino acids. The germline V gene has CDR1 SGHRS and CDR2 YFSETQ. CDR3 amino acids: CASSFLTGEQYF. The CDR3 nucleotides read TGCGCCAGCAGCTTTTTGACGGGCGAGCAGTACTTC.

A few counts support this clonotype. The chain is built from TRBV12-3 or TRBV12-4 and TRBJ1-1, with a tentative D call TRBD1 (6 bases). Trimming shortened V by 3 bases and J by 1 base, and 12 bases separated the two germline ends. The CDR3 contains 15 residues. CDR3 residues: CASSFQGRANTEAFF. CDR3 in DNA: TGTGCCAGCAGTTTTCAGGGGCGAGCGAACACTGAAGCTTTCTTT.

This clonotype was recorded once. The V gene is TRBV30, the J gene TRBJ1-5; TRBD1 aligns across 10 bases. The junction had 10 bases not matched to a gene; V was cut back by 5 bases and J by 6 bases. The germline V gene encodes CDR1 GTSNPN and CDR2 SVGIG (reference sequence). CDR3 length: 15 amino acids. This CDR3 is CAWGKGTGETQPQHF. DNA of the CDR3: TGTGCCTGGGGTAAAGGGACAGGGGAGACTCAGCCCCAGCATTTT.

V and J are TRBV7-2 and TRBJ2-1; D is possibly TRBD1 (5 bases). Matching the DNA end better, TRBJ2-7 makes the J call doubtful. Germline V gene sequence: CDR1 SGHTA, CDR2 FQGNSA. This CDR3 is 14 amino acids long. This chain's CDR3 is CASQGPNSYNEQYF. The DNA of the CDR3 is TGTGCCAGCCAGGGCCCAAACTCCTACAATGAGCAGTACTTC.

The chain is built from TRBV7-2 and TRBJ1-5; weak D call: TRBD1 (5 bases). Germline V gene data show CDR1 as SGHTA and CDR2 as FQGNSA. Trimming pared 1 base from V and 4 bases from J, leaving 14 bases between. The CDR3 runs to 16 residues. This CDR3 is CASSLVDSQLNQPQHF. The CDR3 coding sequence is TGTGCCAGCAGCTTAGTAGACAGCCAGTTGAATCAGCCCCAGCATTTT.

This clonotype was counted a few times. This rearrangement joins TRBV29-1 to TRBJ1-1; maybe TRBD1 (5 bases). V gave up 2 bases and J gave up 1 base, with 11 bases separating them. The CDR3 has 14 amino acids. The V gene's germline CDR1 is SQVTM and CDR2 ANQGSEA. The chain's CDR3 is CSVEQTGSNTEAFF. The CDR3, as DNA: TGCAGCGTTGAACAAACAGGATCGAACACTGAAGCTTTCTTT.

The chain uses TRBV6-5 and TRBJ2-7; TRBD2 matches at 9 bases. The CDR3 is 14 amino acids. V trimming: 5 bases; J trimming: 2 bases; junction bases outside the gene matches: 4. Germline CDR1 is MNHEY and CDR2 is SVGAGI. The DNA of the CDR3 is TGTGCCAGCAGTCTAGCGGGGATTACCTACGAGCAGTACTTC. Protein sequence: CASSLAGITYEQYF.

This sequence joins TRBV5-1 and TRBJ2-7; D may be TRBD1 (6 bases). This CDR3 comprises 15 residues. V shed 6 bases and J shed 7 bases, with 23 bases lying between them. CDR1 is SGHRS and CDR2 is YFSETQ in the germline V gene. The DNA for the CDR3 is TGCGCCAGCACCTTAGGGGTTGCAGGGGACAATGAGCAGTACTTC. Translated, it gives CASTLGVAGDNEQYF.

This clonotype was picked up many times. The chain combines TRBV4-2 with TRBJ1-5, with TRBD1 as a possible D gene (6 bases). CDR3 length: 14 residues. Per germline, CDR1 LGHNA and CDR2 YNFKEQ. Trimming took 4 bases from V and 5 from J, leaving 12 bases between them. The DNA of the CDR3 is TGTGCCAGCAGCCCACAGGGCAGAGATCAGCCCCAGCATTTT. Protein sequence: CASSPQGRDQPQHF.

The gene calls are TRBV7-9 and TRBJ1-1; D is ambiguous. The V end lost 1 base, the J end lost 4 bases, and 13 bases lay between the germline ends. This CDR3 region has 15 residues. Germline V gives CDR1 SEHNR, CDR2 FQNEAQ (reference sequence). CDR3 sequence: CASSLVGSRGTEAFF. DNA of the CDR3: TGTGCCAGCAGCTTAGTGGGGAGTCGCGGCACTGAAGCTTTCTTT.

There are a few counts of this clonotype. The chain employs TRBV20-1 and TRBJ2-7; no definite D call. This CDR3 spans 12 amino acids. The V end lost 3 bases, the J end lost 1 base, and 7 bases lay between the germline ends. Germline V gives CDR1 DFQATT, CDR2 SNEGSKA (reference sequence). The CDR3 protein is CSASDGSYEQYF. CDR3 nucleotides: TGCAGTGCTAGCGACGGGTCCTACGAGCAGTACTTC.

This clonotype was seen a single time. The CDR3 DNA is TGCGCCAGCAGCCTCCGACAGGGATCTTCATACATTCAGTACTTC. Translation gives CASSLRQGSSYIQYF. This chain links TRBV4-1 with TRBJ2-4; 7 bases line up with TRBD1. The ends lost 4 bases at V and 8 bases at J; junction bases unmatched: 11. The CDR3 runs to 15 residues. Germline CDR1 and CDR2: MGHRA and YSYEKL.

V usage is TRBV6-2 or TRBV6-3 and J usage is TRBJ1-1, with 7 bases lining up with TRBD1. The germline CDR1 and CDR2 sequences are MNHEY and SVGEGT. This CDR3 is built from 16 residues. Trimming cost V 2 bases and J 3 bases; bases outside gene matches: 9. CDR3 DNA sequence: TGTGCCAGCAGTTACCAAACGGGACAGCTTGACACTGAAGCTTTCTTT. Its protein is CASSYQTGQLDTEAFF.